This T cell receptor beta chain derives from a study of regulatory T cells in long-lasting Graves disease. Findings and caveats of the study: TCR diversity in persistent Graves' patients was below that of newly diagnosed ones. Newly diagnosed disease favored TRBV20-1 and TRBJ2-1 over persistent disease. Whereas new patients shared 900 to 1,000 public clonotypes, persistent patients shared more, at 2,500 to 3,500.

TCR beta libraries were built with iRepertoire HTBI primers and Arm-PCR of CDR3 regions. TCRdb reprocessed the multiplex PCR reads via MiXCR and lists one record per CDR3 protein. The sample lists about 380,000 distinct CDR3 sequences; 15% were seen once. This clonotype turned up a few times. Its antigen is unknown. This CDR3 spans 16 amino acids. Deletions cut 5 bases from V and 4 bases from J, with 20 bases between. Germline V gene lookup returns CDR1 LNHDA and CDR2 SQIVND (reference sequence). The time point here: newly diagnosed GD, antithyroid drugs for less than 3 months. Preparation of the TCR library used RNA extracted from PBMCs. An endocrinology unit in Xi'an, China, supplied the patients.

The clonotype comes from a female donor with Graves disease. The sequences come from peripheral blood mononuclear cells (PBMCs), collected at new diagnosis, from a patient treated with antithyroid drugs. The V and J genes are TRBV19 and TRBJ1-2, with D uncertain. CDR3 nucleotides: TGTGCCAGTAGTGGGAGTGGACCCCCTGGAGGCTATGGCTACACCTTC. It specifies CASSGSGPPGGYGYTF. Looking up the rest from reference TRBV19 and TRBJ1-2 gives the full variable domain: DGGITQSPKYLFRKEGQNVTLSCEQNLNHDAMYWYRQDPGQGLRLIYYSQIVNDFQKGDIAEGYSVSREKKESFPLTVTSAQKNPTAFYLCASSGSGPPGGYGYTFGSGTRLTVV.